The sequence of this T cell receptor beta chain was determined in a study of OX40 agonist ivuxolimab in advanced cancers. About the study: Cancers in dose escalation were hepatocellular, melanoma, renal cell and head and neck. The eligibility criteria allowed prior anti-PD-1, anti-PD-L1 or anti-CTLA-4 therapy, and 30% to 45% had some.

In the case of this clone: Its antigen remains unknown.

Cycle 7 day 1, cycle 4 day 1, and baseline were the timepoints at which blood was sampled. Sequencing used immunoSEQ multiplex PCR; TCRdb keeps in-frame clones, though not all of them. The sample contains under 20,000 clones, roughly 80% of which appear only once. V gave up 6 bases and J gave up 7 bases, with 19 bases separating them. Germline values: CDR1 MNHEY, CDR2 SMNVEV (reference sequence). The CDR3 has 15 residues. Findings and limits, study-wide: Low normalized clonal expansion also occurred in some nonresponding patients.

The chain is built from TRBV27 and TRBJ1-5; D may be TRBD1 (6 bases). Sequenced material: CD4+ or CD8+ T cells sorted from blood, taken in a trial of the OX40 agonist ivuxolimab. This clonotype originated in an adult with an advanced solid tumor such as melanoma, head and neck, liver or kidney cancer. The CDR3 nucleotides read TGTGCCAGCAGGATCTCCGGGACAACCGGCCAGCCCCAGCATTTT. Protein product: CASRISGTTGQPQHF.